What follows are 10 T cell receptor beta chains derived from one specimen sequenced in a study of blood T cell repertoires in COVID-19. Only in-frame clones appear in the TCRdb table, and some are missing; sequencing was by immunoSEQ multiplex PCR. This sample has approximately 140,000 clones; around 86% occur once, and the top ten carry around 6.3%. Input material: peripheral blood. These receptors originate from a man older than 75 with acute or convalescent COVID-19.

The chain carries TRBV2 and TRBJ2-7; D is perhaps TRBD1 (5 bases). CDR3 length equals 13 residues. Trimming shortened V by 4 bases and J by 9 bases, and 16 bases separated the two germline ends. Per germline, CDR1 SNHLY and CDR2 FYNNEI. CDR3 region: CASSGDRDPGQYF. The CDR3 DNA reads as TGTGCCAGCAGTGGTGACAGAGACCCAGGGCAGTACTTC. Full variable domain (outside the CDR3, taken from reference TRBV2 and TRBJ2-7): EPEVTQTPSHQVTQMGQEVILRCVPISNHLYFYWYRQILGQKVEFLVSFYNNEISEKSEIFDDQFSVERPDGSNFTLKIRSTKLEDSAMYFCASSGDRDPGQYFGPGTRLTVT.

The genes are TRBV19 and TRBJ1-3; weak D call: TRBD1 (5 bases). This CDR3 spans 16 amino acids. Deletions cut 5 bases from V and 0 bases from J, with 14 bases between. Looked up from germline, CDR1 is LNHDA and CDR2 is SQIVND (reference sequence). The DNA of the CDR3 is TGTGCCAGTAGTCCATGGACAACCTTCTCTGGAAACACCATATATTTT. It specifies CASSPWTTFSGNTIYF. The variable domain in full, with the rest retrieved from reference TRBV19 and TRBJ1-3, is DGGITQSPKYLFRKEGQNVTLSCEQNLNHDAMYWYRQDPGQGLRLIYYSQIVNDFQKGDIAEGYSVSREKKESFPLTVTSAQKNPTAFYLCASSPWTTFSGNTIYFGEGSWLTVV.

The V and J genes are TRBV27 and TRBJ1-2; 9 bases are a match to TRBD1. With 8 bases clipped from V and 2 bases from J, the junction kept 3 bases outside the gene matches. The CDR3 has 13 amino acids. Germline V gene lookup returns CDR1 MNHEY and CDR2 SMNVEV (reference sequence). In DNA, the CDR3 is TGTGCCAGCCACAGGGGGCTCAACTATGGCTACACCTTC. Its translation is CASHRGLNYGYTF.

CDR3: CATLSSGANVLTF. The DNA for the CDR3 is TGTGCCACATTGAGCTCTGGGGCCAACGTCCTGACTTTC. This rearrangement joins TRBV28 to TRBJ2-6, with no clear D. Germline CDR1 and CDR2: MDHEN and SYDVKM. This CDR3 contains 13 residues. V dropped 10 bases and J dropped 0 bases, with 7 bases sitting between them.

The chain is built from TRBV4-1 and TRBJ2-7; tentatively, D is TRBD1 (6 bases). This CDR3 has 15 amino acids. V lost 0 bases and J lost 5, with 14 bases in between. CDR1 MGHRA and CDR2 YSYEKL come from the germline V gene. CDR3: CASSQDRGFENEQYF. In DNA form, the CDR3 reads TGCGCCAGCAGCCAAGACAGGGGCTTCGAGAACGAGCAGTACTTC.

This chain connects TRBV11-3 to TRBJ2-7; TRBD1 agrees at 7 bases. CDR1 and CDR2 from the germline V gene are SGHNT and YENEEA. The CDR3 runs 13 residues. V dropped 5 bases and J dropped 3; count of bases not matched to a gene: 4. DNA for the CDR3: TGTGCCAGCAGCCCTTGGACAGGCTACGAGCAGTACTTC. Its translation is CASSPWTGYEQYF.

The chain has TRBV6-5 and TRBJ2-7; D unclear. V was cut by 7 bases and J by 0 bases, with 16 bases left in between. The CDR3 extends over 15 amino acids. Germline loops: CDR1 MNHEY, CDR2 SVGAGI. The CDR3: CASNPKEPHSYEQYF. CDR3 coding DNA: TGTGCCAGCAATCCGAAGGAGCCCCACTCCTACGAGCAGTACTTC.

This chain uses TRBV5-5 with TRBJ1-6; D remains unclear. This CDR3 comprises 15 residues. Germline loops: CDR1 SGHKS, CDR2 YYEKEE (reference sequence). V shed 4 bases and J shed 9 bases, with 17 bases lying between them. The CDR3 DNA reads TGTGCCAGCAGCATCGAAGGAGGAAGAGCTTCACCCCTCCACTTT. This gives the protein CASSIEGGRASPLHF.

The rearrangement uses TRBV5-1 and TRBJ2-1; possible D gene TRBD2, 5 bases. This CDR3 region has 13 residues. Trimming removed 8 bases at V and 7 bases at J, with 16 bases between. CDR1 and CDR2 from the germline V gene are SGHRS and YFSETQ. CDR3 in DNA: TGCGCCAGTGGAAGGGAGCATGAAAATGAGCAGTTCTTC. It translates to CASGREHENEQFF.

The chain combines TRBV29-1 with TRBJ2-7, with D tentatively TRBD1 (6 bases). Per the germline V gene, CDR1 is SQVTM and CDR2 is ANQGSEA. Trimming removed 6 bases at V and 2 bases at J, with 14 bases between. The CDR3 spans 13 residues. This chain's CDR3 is CSVGQMGPYEQYF. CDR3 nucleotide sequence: TGCAGCGTGGGACAAATGGGTCCCTACGAGCAGTACTTC.